A single sample is the source of the 28 T cell receptor beta chains below, sequenced in a study of patients and donors after allogeneic stem cell transplantation. In TCRdb, the RT-PCR reads were re-called with MiXCR into one record per CDR3 protein. The table includes hundreds of thousands of distinct CDR3 sequences, 13% to 15% detected once. The sample was blood, either unsorted or a sorted T cell fraction (not recorded which). The receptors were gathered from a human donor who was either an allogeneic HSCT recipient or a stem cell or donor lymphocyte infusion donor (not recorded which). It is not recorded whose cells these are; they may come from a transplant donor.

This clonotype was seen at least ten times. CDR3 bases: TGCAGCGTTGCCTTTGCCTCCAGAGTGAATGGCTACACCTTC. This sequence encodes CSVAFASRVNGYTF. J is TRBJ1-2 and V is TRBV29-1; D uncertain. The CDR3 runs 14 residues. Germline V gives CDR1 SQVTM, CDR2 ANQGSEA. Deletions cut 4 bases from V and 6 bases from J, with 18 bases between.

This clonotype occurred many times. The V and J genes are TRBV6-1 and TRBJ1-2, with no clear D. Germline CDR1 is MNHNS and CDR2 is SASEGT. Trimming took off 7 bases at V and 4 bases at J, with 10 bases between the two ends. This CDR3 spans 12 amino acids. CDR3 protein: CASTQTTYGYTF. The DNA of the CDR3 is TGTGCCAGCACACAGACGACCTATGGCTACACCTTC.

This clonotype showed up just a few times. CDR3 DNA: TGTGCCAGTTGGACTAGCGGGGGGAACCTCAATGAGCAGTTCTTC. This gives the protein CASWTSGGNLNEQFF. J is TRBJ2-1 and V is TRBV2, with 14 bases aligning to TRBD2. Germline V CDR1 and CDR2: SNHLY, FYNNEI. Trimming cost V 9 bases and J 6 bases; bases outside gene matches: 7. The CDR3 length is 15 residues.

The chain has TRBV12-3 or TRBV12-4 and TRBJ1-4; 7 nucleotides line up with TRBD1. The junction had 12 bases not matched to a gene; V was cut back by 6 bases and J by 5 bases. The CDR3 totals 16 residues. CDR3 residues: CASRKGLQGRNEKLFF. The CDR3 DNA is TGTGCCAGCAGGAAGGGGCTACAGGGGCGAAATGAAAAACTGTTTTTT.

This clonotype was counted between two and nine times. This sequence joins TRBV2 and TRBJ2-2, with D possibly matching TRBD2 (6 bases). CDR1 is SNHLY, CDR2 FYNNEI, per germline. Trimming removed 1 base at V and 5 bases at J, with 14 bases between. The CDR3 length is 16 residues. The CDR3 reads CASSEGTRGGTGELFF. The CDR3 DNA follows: TGTGCCAGCAGTGAAGGGACTCGCGGAGGGACCGGGGAGCTGTTTTTT.

The genes are TRBV5-1 and TRBJ2-3; D may be TRBD1 (5 bases). CDR1 and CDR2 from the germline V gene are SGHRS and YFSETQ. V dropped 4 bases and J dropped 0 bases, with 9 bases sitting between them. The CDR3 covers 14 residues. Here the CDR3 DNA reads TGCGCCAGCAGCCTGGGGCATAGCACAGATACGCAGTATTTT. This translates into CASSLGHSTDTQYF.

This clonotype was detected a few times. The chain carries TRBV4-2 and TRBJ1-3; 8 bases agree with TRBD1. The CDR3 contains 16 residues. CDR1 and CDR2 (germline): LGHNA, YNFKEQ. With V trimmed by 1 base and J by 4 bases, 6 bases remained unmatched. The CDR3 reads CASSQGGTGVGNTIYF. In DNA, the CDR3 is TGTGCCAGCAGCCAAGGGGGGACAGGAGTCGGAAACACCATATATTTT.

The genes are TRBV19 and TRBJ1-2, with 7 bases identical to TRBD1. Germline values: CDR1 LNHDA, CDR2 SQIVND (reference sequence). Losses at the gene ends were 5 bases for V and 7 bases for J; bases not matched to a gene: 19. This CDR3 contains 17 residues. The CDR3: CASSARTSGGGSTGYTF. CDR3 nucleotides: TGTGCCAGTAGTGCCCGGACAAGCGGAGGGGGCTCTACTGGCTACACCTTC.

This clonotype is labeled as medium-sized. The rearrangement links TRBV7-2 to TRBJ1-2; D possibly corresponds to TRBD1 (5 bases). The CDR3 has 15 amino acids. Trimming stripped 5 bases from V and 0 bases from J, with 13 bases between. The germline V gene encodes CDR1 SGHTA and CDR2 FQGNSA. In DNA form, the CDR3 reads TGTGCCAGCAGCGTAGGAGGGGCCACTAACTATGGCTACACCTTC. It encodes CASSVGGATNYGYTF.

This clonotype occurred many times. The rearrangement links TRBV7-9 to TRBJ2-3; unclear D gene. Deletions cut 5 bases from V and 2 bases from J, with 5 bases between. The CDR3 is 12 residues long. The germline CDR1 and CDR2 sequences are SEHNR and FQNEAQ (reference sequence). The CDR3 region is CASSPFTDTQYF. In DNA form, the CDR3 reads TGTGCCAGCAGCCCATTCACAGATACGCAGTATTTT. Full variable domain (rest looked up from reference TRBV7-9 and TRBJ2-3): DTGVSQNPRHKITKRGQNVTFRCDPISEHNRLYWYRQTLGQGPEFLTYFQNEAQLEKSRLLSDRFSAERPKGSFSTLEIQRTEQGDSAMYLCASSPFTDTQYFGPGTRLTVL.

The chain joins TRBV24-1 to TRBJ2-1, with 9 bases aligning to TRBD2. CDR1 and CDR2 (germline): KGHDR, SFDVKD. Trimming cost V 3 bases and J 9 bases; bases outside gene matches: 8. This CDR3 comprises 15 residues. The DNA for the CDR3 is TGTGCCACCAGTGATGGAGCGGGGGGACTTGGTGAGCAGTTCTTC. Translating gives CATSDGAGGLGEQFF.

Many counts were recorded for this clonotype. V is TRBV9 and J is TRBJ2-7, with D possibly TRBD1 on 6 matching bases. The CDR3 length is 16 residues. V lost 0 bases to trimming and J lost 3 bases, with 16 bases between them. Germline V lookup: CDR1 SGDLS, CDR2 YYNGEE. CDR3 DNA sequence: TGTGCCAGCAGCGTAGTACGAGGACAGATTATCTACGAGCAGTACTTC. Protein sequence: CASSVVRGQIIYEQYF.

This clonotype came up many times. The chain employs TRBV7-9 and TRBJ1-4; D possibly corresponds to TRBD1 (6 bases). Per the germline V gene, CDR1 is SEHNR and CDR2 is FQNEAQ (reference sequence). There are 14 residues in the CDR3. V lost 4 bases and J lost 6, with 12 bases in between. In DNA, the CDR3 is TGTGCCAGCAGCTCACTCCGGACAGATGAAAAACTGTTTTTT. Translating gives CASSSLRTDEKLFF.

DNA of the CDR3: TGTGCCAGCAGCCAAGTAGGTCCGGGGGCTAGCTCCTACAATGAGCAGTTCTTC. This gives the protein CASSQVGPGASSYNEQFF. This chain links TRBV4-2 with TRBJ2-1, with D perhaps being TRBD1 or TRBD2 (6 bases each). The germline CDR1 and CDR2 sequences are LGHNA and YNFKEQ. Trimming cost V 1 base and J 0 bases, with 16 bases left between them. CDR3 length equals 18 residues.

Ten or more counts support this clonotype. V usage is TRBV12-3 or TRBV12-4 and J usage is TRBJ2-2, with TRBD2 identical over 9 bases. The V segment lost 5 bases and the J segment 11 bases; nucleotides outside the gene matches: 12. This CDR3 region has 15 residues. The CDR3 reads CASSLSALAGRELFF. CDR3 in DNA: TGTGCCAGCAGTCTCAGCGCGCTAGCGGGGCGTGAGCTGTTTTTT.

This clonotype was counted at least ten times. The chain links TRBV5-1 to TRBJ1-1; the match to TRBD1 covers 10 bases. The CDR3 loop spans 19 amino acids. In germline, CDR1 is SGHRS, CDR2 YFSETQ. The V and J ends lost 0 bases and 1 base, in that order; junction bases with no gene match: 12. CDR3 sequence: CASSLARIRQGAQNTEAFF. CDR3 nucleotides: TGCGCCAGCAGCTTGGCCCGAATTAGACAGGGGGCGCAGAACACTGAAGCTTTCTTT.

This clonotype was seen repeatedly, ten times or more. The gene calls are TRBV7-2 and TRBJ1-1; D is undetermined. This CDR3 has 13 amino acids. Germline V gene data show CDR1 as SGHTA and CDR2 as FQGNSA. V gave up 1 base and J gave up 4 bases, with 7 bases separating them. This chain's CDR3 is CASSLGSPTEAFF. CDR3 DNA: TGTGCCAGCAGCTTAGGGAGTCCCACTGAAGCTTTCTTT.

The J gene is TRBJ2-5, the V gene TRBV20-1; 8 positions agree with TRBD2. This CDR3 contains 15 residues. Germline V gives CDR1 DFQATT, CDR2 SNEGSKA (reference sequence). Unmatched junction bases numbered 10, after V lost 3 bases and J lost 4 bases. The CDR3 is CSARTLGGGLETQYF. CDR3 in DNA: TGCAGTGCTAGGACCCTCGGCGGGGGGCTAGAGACCCAGTACTTC.

This clonotype was seen a handful of times. CDR3 sequence reads: CASSLWGGNGYTF. For the CDR3, the DNA is TGTGCCAGCAGCTTATGGGGCGGGAACGGCTACACCTTC. The V call is TRBV7-9, the J call TRBJ1-2; tentatively, D is TRBD1 (5 bases). Germline V CDR1 and CDR2: SEHNR, FQNEAQ (reference sequence). This CDR3 has 13 residues. Trimming left V 2 bases short and J 8 bases short, with 12 bases between. The variable domain in full, with the rest retrieved from reference TRBV7-9 and TRBJ1-2, is DTGVSQNPRHKITKRGQNVTFRCDPISEHNRLYWYRQTLGQGPEFLTYFQNEAQLEKSRLLSDRFSAERPKGSFSTLEIQRTEQGDSAMYLCASSLWGGNGYTFGSGTRLTVV.

V usage is TRBV5-1 and J usage is TRBJ2-3, with D maybe TRBD2 (6 bases). V was clipped by 4 bases and J by 4 bases, with 13 bases between them. Looked up from germline, CDR1 is SGHRS and CDR2 is YFSETQ. This CDR3 has 14 amino acids. The CDR3 bases are TGCGCCAGCAGCCCGGGGGATCTAGCAGATACGCAGTATTTT. Encoded protein: CASSPGDLADTQYF.

This clonotype was counted only a few times. The chain is built from TRBV18 and TRBJ1-1; perhaps TRBD1 as D (5 bases). This CDR3 comprises 16 residues. Germline assignment: CDR1 KGHSH and CDR2 LQKENI. Trimming took 6 bases from V and 0 from J, leaving 17 bases between them. The CDR3 DNA is TGTGCCAGCTCGACGGTATCTGGGGCCATGAACACTGAAGCTTTCTTT. It encodes CASSTVSGAMNTEAFF.

This chain joins TRBV5-1 and TRBJ1-2, with D perhaps TRBD1 (5 bases). CDR1 and CDR2 from the germline V gene are SGHRS and YFSETQ. This CDR3 region has 15 residues. Trimming removed 0 bases from V and 7 bases from J, with 16 bases in between. CDR3 in DNA: TGCGCCAGCAGCTTGGCCTTAGGGGCGCAAGGTGGCTACACCTTC. Translation: CASSLALGAQGGYTF.

The chain combines TRBV3-1 with TRBJ2-7, with 11 bases that match TRBD2. There are 16 residues in the CDR3. V was clipped by 2 bases and J by 7 bases; unmatched bases: 10. Germline CDR1 LGHDT, CDR2 YNNKEL (reference sequence). CDR3 nucleotides: TGTGCCAGCAGCCAACTTTTAGCGGGAGGGCCGCGGGAGCAGTACTTC. Amino acids: CASSQLLAGGPREQYF.

This clonotype turned up a few times. CDR3 DNA sequence: TGTGCCAGTAGTAGGACAGGGGGAGGCTACGAGCAGTACTTC. This encodes CASSRTGGGYEQYF. The chain is built from TRBV19 and TRBJ2-7; 10 nucleotides align to TRBD1. V was clipped by 4 bases and J by 3 bases; unmatched bases: 3. CDR1 and CDR2 from the germline V gene are LNHDA and SQIVND (reference sequence). This CDR3 has 14 residues.

This clonotype was found a few times. The rearrangement uses TRBV30 and TRBJ1-5, with a possible D match to TRBD1 (6 bases). The CDR3 sequence is 15 residues long. Germline CDR1 is GTSNPN and CDR2 is SVGIG (reference sequence). Trimming took 2 bases from V and 6 from J, leaving 17 bases between them. The CDR3 protein is CAWSPPPGAGQPQHF. CDR3 coding DNA: TGTGCCTGGAGTCCCCCTCCAGGGGCGGGTCAGCCCCAGCATTTT.

This clonotype was seen only a few times. The J gene is TRBJ1-4, the V gene TRBV20-1; D may be TRBD1 (5 bases). The V end lost 2 bases, the J end lost 6 bases, and 13 bases lay between the germline ends. Germline CDR1 and CDR2: DFQATT and SNEGSKA (reference sequence). The CDR3 is 14 amino acids. This CDR3 is CSARPRGGHEKLFF. In DNA, the CDR3 is TGCAGTGCTAGACCACGCGGGGGTCATGAAAAACTGTTTTTT.

This clonotype was recorded many times. This rearrangement joins TRBV5-1 to TRBJ2-1, with 9 positions matching TRBD2. The germline V gene encodes CDR1 SGHRS and CDR2 YFSETQ. Trimming cost V 3 bases and J 10 bases; bases outside gene matches: 5. The length of the CDR3 is 13 residues. The CDR3 DNA is TGCGCCAGCAGCTCTTTAACTAGCGGGGAGCAGTTCTTC. Its protein product is CASSSLTSGEQFF.

This clonotype was counted many times. V usage is TRBV7-2 and J usage is TRBJ2-7, with TRBD2 as a possible D gene (5 bases). V dropped 1 base and J dropped 7 bases, with 8 bases sitting between them. This CDR3 is built from 12 residues. In germline, CDR1 is SGHTA, CDR2 FQGNSA. The CDR3 spells CASSLDEGEQYF. The CDR3 coding sequence is TGTGCCAGCAGCTTAGACGAGGGTGAGCAGTACTTC.